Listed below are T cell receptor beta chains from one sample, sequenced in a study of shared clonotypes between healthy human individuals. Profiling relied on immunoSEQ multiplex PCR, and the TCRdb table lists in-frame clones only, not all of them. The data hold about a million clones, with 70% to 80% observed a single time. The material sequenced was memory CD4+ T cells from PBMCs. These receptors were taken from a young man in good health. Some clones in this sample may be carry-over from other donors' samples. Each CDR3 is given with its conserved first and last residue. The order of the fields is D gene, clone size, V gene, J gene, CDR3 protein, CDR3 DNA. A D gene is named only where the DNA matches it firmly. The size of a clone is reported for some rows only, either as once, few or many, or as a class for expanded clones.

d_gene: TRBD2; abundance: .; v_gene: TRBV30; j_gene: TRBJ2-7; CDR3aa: CACSGLVRAYTYEQYF; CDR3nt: TGTGCCTGCTCCGGACTAGTGAGAGCATACACCTACGAGCAGTACTTC
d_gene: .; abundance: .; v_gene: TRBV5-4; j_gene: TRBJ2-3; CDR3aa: CASSPPGTSTDTQYF; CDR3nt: TGTGCCAGCAGCCCTCCCGGGACAAGCACAGATACGCAGTATTTT
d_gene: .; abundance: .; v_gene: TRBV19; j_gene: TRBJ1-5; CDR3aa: CASSSPNFSNQPQHF; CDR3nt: TGTGCCAGTAGCTCTCCAAATTTTTCGAATCAGCCCCAGCATTTT
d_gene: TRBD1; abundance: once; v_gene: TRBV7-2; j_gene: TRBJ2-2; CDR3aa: CASSFAGGTGELFF; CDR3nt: TGTGCCAGCAGCTTCGCAGGGGGCACCGGGGAGCTGTTTTTT
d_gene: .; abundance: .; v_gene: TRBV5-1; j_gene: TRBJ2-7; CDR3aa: CASSLDGTSSYEQYF; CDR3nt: TGCGCCAGCAGCTTGGATGGCACCTCCTCCTACGAGCAGTACTTC
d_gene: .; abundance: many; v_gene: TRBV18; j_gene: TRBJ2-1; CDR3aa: CASSREVVDEQFF; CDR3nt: TGTGCCAGCTCACGAGAGGTGGTTGATGAGCAGTTCTTC
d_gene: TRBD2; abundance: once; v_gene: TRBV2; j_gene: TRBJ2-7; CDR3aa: CASSDGLADTYEQYF; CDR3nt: TGTGCCAGCAGTGACGGACTAGCGGACACCTACGAGCAGTACTTC
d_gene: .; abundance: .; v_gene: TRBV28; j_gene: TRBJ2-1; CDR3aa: CASSFVHNEQFF; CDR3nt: TGTGCCAGCAGTTTCGTCCACAATGAGCAGTTCTTC
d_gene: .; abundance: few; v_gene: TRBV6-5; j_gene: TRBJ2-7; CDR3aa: CASSYSGRGDYEQYF; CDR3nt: TGTGCCAGCAGTTACTCGGGGAGGGGGGACTACGAGCAGTACTTC
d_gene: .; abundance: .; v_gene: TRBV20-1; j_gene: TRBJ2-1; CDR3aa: CSAEDDEQFF; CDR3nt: TGCAGTGCTGAAGATGATGAGCAGTTCTTC
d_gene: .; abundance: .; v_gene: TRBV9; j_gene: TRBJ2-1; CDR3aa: CASSVQGRSYNEQFF; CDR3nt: TGTGCCAGCAGCGTACAGGGGAGGTCCTACAATGAGCAGTTCTTC
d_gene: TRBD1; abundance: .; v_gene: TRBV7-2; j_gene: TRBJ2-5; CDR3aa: CASSVNRGKETQYF; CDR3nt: TGTGCCAGCAGCGTTAACAGGGGCAAAGAGACCCAGTACTTC
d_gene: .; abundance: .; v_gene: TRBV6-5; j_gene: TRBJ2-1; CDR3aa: CASSYRGYNEQFF; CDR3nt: TGTGCCAGCAGTTACCGGGGTTACAATGAGCAGTTCTTC
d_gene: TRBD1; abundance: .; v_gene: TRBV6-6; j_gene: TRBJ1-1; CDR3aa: CASRRTGRNTEAFF; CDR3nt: TGTGCCAGCAGGAGGACAGGCCGGAACACTGAAGCTTTCTTT
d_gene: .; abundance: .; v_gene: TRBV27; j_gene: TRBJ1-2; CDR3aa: CASSPRSANYGYTF; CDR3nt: TGTGCCAGCAGTCCCCGATCAGCTAACTATGGCTACACCTTC
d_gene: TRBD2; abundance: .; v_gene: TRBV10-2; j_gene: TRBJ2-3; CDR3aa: CASNLAGSTDTQYF; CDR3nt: TGCGCCAGCAATCTAGCGGGGTCCACAGATACGCAGTATTTT
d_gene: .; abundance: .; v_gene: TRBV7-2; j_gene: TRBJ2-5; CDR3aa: CASSPQVQETQYF; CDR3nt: TGTGCCAGCAGCCCCCAGGTCCAAGAGACCCAGTACTTC
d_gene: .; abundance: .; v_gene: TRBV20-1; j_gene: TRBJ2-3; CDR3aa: CSATGTDTQYF; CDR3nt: TGCAGTGCTACAGGGACAGATACGCAGTATTTT
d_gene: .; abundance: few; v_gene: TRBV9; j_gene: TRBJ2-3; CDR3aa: CASSVAPAGTDTQYF; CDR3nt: TGTGCCAGCAGCGTAGCCCCAGCTGGCACAGATACGCAGTATTTT
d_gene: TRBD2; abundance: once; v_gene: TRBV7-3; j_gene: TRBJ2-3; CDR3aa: CASSMASGRSTDTQYF; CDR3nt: TGTGCCAGCAGCATGGCTAGCGGGCGTAGCACAGATACGCAGTATTTT
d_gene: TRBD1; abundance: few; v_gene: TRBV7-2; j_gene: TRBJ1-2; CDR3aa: CASSAQGAYGYTF; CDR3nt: TGTGCCAGCAGCGCACAGGGGGCCTATGGCTACACCTTC
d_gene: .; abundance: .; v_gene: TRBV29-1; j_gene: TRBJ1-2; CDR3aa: CSVERPGLSYGYTF; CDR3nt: TGCAGCGTTGAACGGCCAGGCCTTTCGTATGGCTACACCTTC
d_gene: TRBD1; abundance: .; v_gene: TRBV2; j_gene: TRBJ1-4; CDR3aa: CASNTAGTGKKGATNEKLFF; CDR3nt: TGTGCCAGCAATACGGCCGGGACAGGGAAGAAAGGTGCAACTAATGAAAAACTGTTTTTT
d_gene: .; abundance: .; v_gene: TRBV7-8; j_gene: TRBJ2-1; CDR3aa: CASSLSGLDLNEQFF; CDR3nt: TGTGCCAGCAGCCTCTCGGGACTCGACCTCAATGAGCAGTTCTTC
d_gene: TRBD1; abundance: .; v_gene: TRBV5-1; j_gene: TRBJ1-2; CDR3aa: CASSYDRASGYTF; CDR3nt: TGCGCCAGCAGCTACGACAGGGCGAGTGGCTACACCTTC
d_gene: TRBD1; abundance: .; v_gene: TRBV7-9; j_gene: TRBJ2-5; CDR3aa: CASSLRDRGQETQYF; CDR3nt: TGTGCCAGCAGCTTGCGAGACAGGGGCCAAGAGACCCAGTACTTC
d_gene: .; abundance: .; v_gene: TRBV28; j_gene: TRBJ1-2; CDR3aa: CASSFSNYGYTF; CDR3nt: TGTGCCAGCAGTTTTAGTAACTATGGCTACACCTTC
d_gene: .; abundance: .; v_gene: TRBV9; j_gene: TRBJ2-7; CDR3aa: CASSVGTLNSYEQYF; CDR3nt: TGTGCCAGCAGCGTAGGGACTCTCAACTCCTACGAGCAGTACTTC
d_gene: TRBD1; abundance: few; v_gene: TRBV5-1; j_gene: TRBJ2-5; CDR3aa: CASSLEGTGRGLVETQYF; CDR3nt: TGCGCCAGCAGCTTGGAAGGGACAGGGAGGGGTTTGGTGGAGACCCAGTACTTC
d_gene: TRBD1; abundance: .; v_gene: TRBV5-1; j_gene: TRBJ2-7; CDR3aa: CASSGQGGGYEQYF; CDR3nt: TGCGCCAGCAGCGGACAGGGTGGGGGCTACGAGCAGTACTTC
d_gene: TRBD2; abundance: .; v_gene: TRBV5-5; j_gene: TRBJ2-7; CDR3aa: CASSLGSSGRYYEQYF; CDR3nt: TGTGCCAGCAGCTTGGGTTCTAGCGGGAGATACTACGAGCAGTACTTC